The 14 T cell receptor beta chains reported below all come from one sample, sequenced in a study of OX40 agonist ivuxolimab in advanced cancers. Produced via immunoSEQ multiplex PCR; TCRdb's table is partial and in-frame only. The table has tens of thousands of clones, around four fifths seen once. The input for sequencing was CD4+ or CD8+ T cells sorted from blood, taken in a trial of the OX40 agonist ivuxolimab. The receptors originated from an adult with an advanced solid tumor such as melanoma, head and neck, liver or kidney cancer.

The chain links TRBV18 to TRBJ1-5; a weak D match, TRBD1 (6 bases). This CDR3 is 16 amino acids long. The V gene's germline CDR1 is KGHSH and CDR2 LQKENI. Trimming removed 3 bases at V and 3 bases at J, with 15 bases between. CDR3 residues: CASSPSGGGSNQPQHF. The CDR3 nucleotides read TGTGCCAGCTCACCCTCAGGAGGGGGTTCCAATCAGCCCCAGCATTTT.

This chain connects TRBV10-3 to TRBJ1-4; D is perhaps TRBD1 (6 bases). Trimming shortened V by 0 bases and J by 8 bases, and 13 bases separated the two germline ends. Germline assignment: CDR1 ENHRY and CDR2 SYGVKD. CDR3 size: 15 residues. In nucleotides, the CDR3 is TGTGCCATCAGTGAGTCAAGGGGAGGGGGAGAAAAACTGTTTTTT. It yields the protein CAISESRGGGEKLFF.

The chain links TRBV5-1 to TRBJ2-1; TRBD1 matches at 9 bases. Per the germline V gene, CDR1 is SGHRS and CDR2 is YFSETQ. CDR3 length equals 13 residues. The V and J ends lost 2 bases and 9 bases, in that order; junction bases with no gene match: 3. The CDR3 spells CASSFGTGSEQFF. DNA for the CDR3: TGCGCCAGCAGCTTTGGGACAGGGTCTGAGCAGTTCTTC.

This clone was counted between two and nine times. The chain links TRBV19 to TRBJ1-2; D unclear. CDR3 size: 14 residues. Between the trimmed V and J ends, which lost 8 bases and 8 bases, there was a span of 21 bases. Germline CDR1 is LNHDA and CDR2 is SQIVND (reference sequence). The CDR3 loop is CASSRTGWAGGYTF. The CDR3, as DNA: TGTGCCAGTTCTAGAACCGGTTGGGCCGGGGGCTACACCTTC.

J is TRBJ2-2 and V is TRBV11-3; D not certain. The germline CDR1 and CDR2 sequences are SGHNT and YENEEA. V lost 3 bases, J lost 7 bases, and 12 bases lay in between. CDR3 length: 14 residues. CDR3 residues: CASSLEGNDGELFF. The CDR3 bases are TGTGCCAGCAGCTTGGAAGGAAATGACGGGGAGCTGTTTTTT.

This chain links TRBV4-2 with TRBJ1-4; tentatively, D is TRBD1 (5 bases). The CDR3 consists of 15 residues. CDR1 is LGHNA and CDR2 is YNFKEQ in the germline V gene. Trimming shortened V by 3 bases and J by 8 bases, and 16 bases separated the two germline ends. The CDR3 region has the DNA TGTGCCAGCAGCCAGGGATTTGGGGGTAGGGAAAAACTGTTTTTT. Encoded protein: CASSQGFGGREKLFF.

This chain joins TRBV18 and TRBJ2-7; 7 positions agree with TRBD2. The CDR3 sequence is 14 residues long. Germline lookup yields CDR1 KGHSH and CDR2 LQKENI. V was clipped by 3 bases and J by 3 bases; unmatched bases: 5. CDR3 sequence reads: CASSPLERGYEQYF. In nucleotides, the CDR3 is TGTGCCAGCTCACCTCTCGAGCGGGGCTACGAGCAGTACTTC.

V is TRBV18 and J is TRBJ1-4; unclear D gene. Germline CDR1 and CDR2: KGHSH and LQKENI. With 1 base removed from V and 0 bases from J, the gap between germline ends came to 9 bases. The CDR3 contains 16 residues. The CDR3 DNA is TGTGCCAGCTCACCACAAGCAGTTGCAACTAATGAAAAACTGTTTTTT. As protein: CASSPQAVATNEKLFF.

V usage is TRBV7-9 and J usage is TRBJ2-7; TRBD2 agrees at 7 bases. The V gene's germline CDR1 is SEHNR and CDR2 FQNEAQ (reference sequence). With V trimmed by 1 base and J by 7 bases, 4 bases remained unmatched. The length of the CDR3 is 13 residues. The CDR3 sequence is CASSLGGGGEQYF. The CDR3 nucleotides are TGTGCCAGCAGCTTAGGCGGGGGTGGTGAGCAGTACTTC.

The chain links TRBV2 to TRBJ2-1, with TRBD2 matching 13 bases. The germline gives CDR1 SNHLY, CDR2 FYNNEI. V lost 6 bases to trimming and J lost 7 bases; unmatched junction nucleotides: 6. The CDR3 runs 15 residues. CDR3 DNA: TGTGCCAGCAGGACGACTAGCGGGAGGTCGAATGAGCAGTTCTTC. It translates to CASRTTSGRSNEQFF.

The rearrangement links TRBV5-4 to TRBJ2-7; D remains unclear. CDR1 is SGHNT and CDR2 is YYREEE in the germline V gene (reference sequence). The germline V and J ends were trimmed by 2 bases and 2 bases, with 11 bases remaining between them. The CDR3 consists of 14 residues. The CDR3 region is CASSLEESAYEQYF. The CDR3 DNA is TGTGCCAGCAGCTTAGAAGAATCAGCCTACGAGCAGTACTTC.

The chain has TRBV4-1 and TRBJ1-2, with D unclear. Looked up from germline, CDR1 is MGHRA and CDR2 is YSYEKL. This CDR3 has 15 residues. Trimming pared 1 base from V and 1 base from J, leaving 10 bases between. The CDR3 DNA reads as TGCGCCAGCAGCCAAGGTCGGATCGTTAACTATGGCTACACCTTC. This encodes CASSQGRIVNYGYTF.

V usage is TRBV2 and J usage is TRBJ1-2, with D possibly matching TRBD1 (5 bases). This CDR3 has 12 residues. Looked up from germline, CDR1 is SNHLY and CDR2 is FYNNEI. Trimming cost V 8 bases and J 8 bases, with 15 bases left between them. The CDR3 nucleotides are TGTGCCAGCCACCCCGGGGCGAGGGGCTACACCTTC. As protein: CASHPGARGYTF.

V is TRBV7-3 and J is TRBJ2-7; 7 nucleotides line up with TRBD1. Germline lookup yields CDR1 SGHTA and CDR2 FQGTGA. The CDR3 consists of 14 residues. V shed 5 bases, J shed 0 bases, and the junction held 4 bases outside the gene matches. CDR3 sequence: CASSRQGNSYEQYF. The CDR3 DNA is TGTGCCAGCAGCCGACAGGGTAACTCCTACGAGCAGTACTTC.